This passage covers 24 T cell receptor beta chains from one sample sequenced in a study of metastatic and nonmetastatic thyroid tumors. Prior to thyroid surgery, none of the patients had received any treatment. TCRdb re-called clones via MiXCR from the PCR reads. The sample consists of around 24,000 clones, about 13% of them appearing once. What was sequenced was blood. These receptors originate from a female donor with papillary thyroid cancer or a benign thyroid nodule (not recorded which). Some clones in this sample may be carry-over from other donors' samples.

This clone was seen repeatedly, ten times or more. The gene calls are TRBV28 and TRBJ2-7, with 10 bases identical to TRBD1. The CDR3 is made up of 15 amino acids. J was trimmed by 4 bases and V by 5 bases; bases with no gene match: 8. CDR1 and CDR2 (germline): MDHEN, SYDVKM. The CDR3 bases are TGTGCCAGCAGTAAAAGGGACAGGGGTAGGTACGAGCAGTACTTC. Translated, it gives CASSKRDRGRYEQYF.

The chain is built from TRBV7-9 and TRBJ2-3; 7 nucleotides agree with TRBD1. This CDR3 has 14 residues. Germline assignment: CDR1 SEHNR and CDR2 FQNEAQ (reference sequence). The V and J ends lost 5 bases and 5 bases, in that order; junction bases with no gene match: 7. Here the CDR3 DNA reads TGTGCCAGCAGCACCCACAGGGGTATAGATACGCAGTATTTT. The encoded protein is CASSTHRGIDTQYF.

J is TRBJ2-7 and V is TRBV2; D may be TRBD1 (6 bases). CDR3 length: 14 residues. Germline lookup yields CDR1 SNHLY and CDR2 FYNNEI. The CDR3 sequence is CANSPQGTEVEQYF. The CDR3 DNA is TGTGCAAACAGTCCTCAGGGGACCGAGGTCGAGCAGTACTTC.

By sample fraction, this clone is medium-sized. This chain uses TRBV6-1 with TRBJ2-7; D may correspond to TRBD1 or TRBD2 (7 bases each). The germline V gene encodes CDR1 MNHNS and CDR2 SASEGT. Trimming pared 0 bases from V and 3 bases from J, leaving 21 bases between. The CDR3 consists of 18 residues. The CDR3 DNA follows: TGTGCCAGCAGTGAAGCCCATTCAGGGGGGGCTCTATTCTACGAGCAGTACTTC. It specifies CASSEAHSGGALFYEQYF.

This clone has a count of ten or more. This chain links TRBV9 with TRBJ2-1; 14 nucleotides agree with TRBD2. After removal of 4 bases from V and 7 bases from J, the junction contained 4 bases not matched to a gene. The CDR3 totals 15 residues. CDR1 and CDR2 from the germline V gene are SGDLS and YYNGEE. The CDR3 loop is CASSPRTSGGNEQFF. The CDR3 nucleotides read TGTGCCAGCAGCCCTCGGACTAGCGGGGGGAATGAGCAGTTCTTC.

This chain joins TRBV6-5 and TRBJ2-1, with 9 bases that match TRBD2. The V and J ends lost 5 bases and 2 bases, in that order; junction bases with no gene match: 13. Germline CDR1 reads MNHEY; CDR2 reads SVGAGI. This CDR3 has 18 residues. CDR3 loop: CASSNPRTSGLTYNEQFF. For the CDR3, the DNA is TGTGCCAGCAGTAACCCACGTACTAGCGGGCTAACCTACAATGAGCAGTTCTTC.

This clone was counted ten times or more. V is TRBV2 and J is TRBJ1-3; no clear D. From germline, CDR1 is SNHLY and CDR2 FYNNEI. Between the trimmed V and J ends, which lost 6 bases and 4 bases, there was a span of 13 bases. The CDR3 length is 14 residues. The CDR3: CASSTRAAGNTIYF. DNA for the CDR3: TGTGCCAGCAGCACAAGGGCGGCCGGAAACACCATATATTTT.

This clone was detected many times. One end of the junction varies from germline; a read error may be responsible. J is TRBJ2-5 and V is TRBV27; D may be TRBD2 (6 bases). CDR3 length equals 15 residues. CDR1 is MNHEY and CDR2 is SMNVEV in the germline V gene (reference sequence). This CDR3 reads CASSRLVAAQGTQYF. CDR3 coding DNA: TGTGCCAGCAGCAGGCTGGTAGCGGCCCAAGGGACCCAGTACTTC.

This clone was seen at least ten times. The V call is TRBV6-1, the J call TRBJ2-1, with a possible D match to TRBD2 (5 bases). Germline-derived CDR1 and CDR2 are MNHNS and SASEGT. This CDR3 comprises 16 residues. V gave up 6 bases and J gave up 9 bases, with 24 bases separating them. This CDR3 is CASSPIAHHRSGEQFF. The CDR3 nucleotides are TGTGCCAGCAGCCCTATAGCGCACCACCGATCGGGTGAGCAGTTCTTC.

This clone was seen at least ten times. The CDR3 DNA reads TGTGCCAGCTTTAGGGGTATTGGCAGGGGGAACGAAGAGACCCAGTACTTC. Encoded protein: CASFRGIGRGNEETQYF. J is TRBJ2-5 and V is TRBV5-4; 7 bases are shared with TRBD1. From germline, CDR1 is SGHNT and CDR2 YYREEE (reference sequence). The CDR3 runs 17 residues. V gave up 7 bases and J gave up 3 bases; unmatched junction bases: 18.

This chain links TRBV28 with TRBJ2-7, with TRBD2 matching 10 bases. This CDR3 comprises 15 residues. CDR1 MDHEN and CDR2 SYDVKM come from the germline V gene. J lost 2 bases, V lost 1 base, and 2 bases had no gene match. CDR3 region: CASSLLAGGPYEQYF. The CDR3 nucleotides are TGTGCCAGCAGTTTATTAGCGGGAGGACCCTACGAGCAGTACTTC. Drawing the rest from reference TRBV28 and TRBJ2-7, the complete variable domain is DVKVTQSSRYLVKRTGEKVFLECVQDMDHENMFWYRQDPGLGLRLIYFSYDVKMKEKGDIPEGYSVSREKKERFSLILESASTNQTSMYLCASSLLAGGPYEQYFGPGTRLTVT.

This clone was detected ten times or more. This rearrangement joins TRBV4-1 to TRBJ2-7, with 11 bases that match TRBD1. The V gene end was trimmed by 4 bases and the J gene end by 4 bases; junction bases not matched to a gene: 3. This CDR3 contains 14 residues. Germline CDR1 and CDR2: MGHRA and YSYEKL. CDR3 protein: CASSPGQGEYEQYF. The CDR3 DNA is TGCGCCAGCAGCCCGGGACAGGGGGAGTACGAGCAGTACTTC.

This clone was detected a few times. The chain couples TRBV28 to TRBJ1-5, with D unresolved. Trimming left V 6 bases short and J 10 bases short, with 10 bases between. This CDR3 is built from 11 residues. Germline lookup yields CDR1 MDHEN and CDR2 SYDVKM. CDR3: CASRWGLPQHF. CDR3 nucleotide sequence: TGTGCCAGCAGATGGGGTCTTCCCCAGCATTTT.

Note on this clone: Sequence at one end of the junction differs from germline and may be a read error. This chain joins TRBV19 and TRBJ2-4; a possible D gene is TRBD2 (5 bases). Per the germline V gene, CDR1 is LNHDA and CDR2 is SQIVND (reference sequence). The CDR3 length is 18 residues. CDR3 sequence (DNA): TGTGCCGGTAGTATAGATACGGCCGAGGGTCTAGCCAAAAACATTCAGTACTTC. As protein: CAGSIDTAEGLAKNIQYF.

This clone was seen many times. This sequence joins TRBV12-3 or TRBV12-4 and TRBJ2-5, with 10 bases lining up with TRBD2. After removal of 5 bases from V and 5 bases from J, the junction contained 5 bases not matched to a gene. The length of the CDR3 is 14 residues. CDR3 sequence reads: CASSPTAGGETQYF. CDR3 DNA: TGTGCCAGCAGTCCAACAGCGGGGGGGGAGACCCAGTACTTC.

This clone is deemed medium-sized. The gene calls are TRBV6-1 and TRBJ1-6; TRBD1 might be the D (6 bases). CDR3 length: 15 amino acids. The germline V gene has CDR1 MNHNS and CDR2 SASEGT. Deletions cut 1 base from V and 8 bases from J, with 12 bases between. The CDR3 region has the DNA TGTGCCAGCAGTGAAGTGGGGCAGGGGTATTCACCCCTCCACTTT. Encoded protein: CASSEVGQGYSPLHF.

This clone was picked up many times. The chain uses TRBV3-1 and TRBJ1-3, with D possibly TRBD1 on 6 matching bases. The CDR3 runs 13 residues. V shed 4 bases and J shed 2 bases, with 6 bases lying between them. Per the germline V gene, CDR1 is LGHDT and CDR2 is YNNKEL (reference sequence). The CDR3 loop reads CASSRTAGNTIYF. CDR3 bases: TGTGCCAGCAGCCGGACAGCTGGAAACACCATATATTTT.

This clone occurred many times. The V gene is TRBV9, the J gene TRBJ1-2, with 7 bases fitting TRBD1. Germline assignment: CDR1 SGDLS and CDR2 YYNGEE. V shed 4 bases, J shed 5 bases, and the junction held 11 bases outside the gene matches. The CDR3 length is 15 residues. In nucleotides, the CDR3 is TGTGCCAGCAGCCCCGCCAGACAGGGTCCTTATGGCTACACCTTC. Its translation: CASSPARQGPYGYTF.

This clone was detected a few times. This chain links TRBV6-2 or TRBV6-3 with TRBJ1-2, with TRBD1 as a possible D gene (5 bases). CDR1 and CDR2 from the germline V gene are MNHEY and SVGEGT. There are 16 residues in the CDR3. The V end was cut by 2 bases, the J end by 4 bases, with 17 bases between. In DNA form, the CDR3 reads TGTGCCAGCAGTTACGTAGACAGAATTGAGGGCTATGGCTACACCTTC. Its translation is CASSYVDRIEGYGYTF.

This clone was recorded many times. The chain couples TRBV19 to TRBJ2-5; 15 nucleotides match TRBD2. The CDR3 has 18 residues. Germline assignment: CDR1 LNHDA and CDR2 SQIVND (reference sequence). Germline trimming cut 5 bases from V and 5 bases from J; bases unmatched to any gene: 12. CDR3 loop: CASSRRFGTSGRFETQYF. The DNA for the CDR3 is TGTGCCAGTAGTCGGAGATTTGGGACTAGCGGGAGGTTTGAGACCCAGTACTTC.

This clone was seen ten or more times. The chain's CDR3 is CASSYQQGWDYGYTF. For the CDR3, the DNA is TGTGCCAGCAGTTACCAACAGGGATGGGACTATGGCTACACCTTC. This chain connects TRBV6-5 to TRBJ1-2, with D possibly matching TRBD1 (6 bases). Germline CDR1 reads MNHEY; CDR2 reads SVGAGI. Trimming took 2 bases from V and 3 from J, leaving 13 bases between them. The length of the CDR3 is 15 residues.

This clone was picked up many times. The chain couples TRBV4-1 to TRBJ2-7, with 9 positions matching TRBD2. This CDR3 contains 16 residues. In germline, CDR1 is MGHRA, CDR2 YSYEKL. The ends lost 4 bases at V and 2 bases at J; junction bases unmatched: 9. This CDR3 reads CASSRFLAGETYEQYF. The CDR3 DNA reads as TGCGCCAGCAGCCGTTTTTTAGCGGGGGAAACCTACGAGCAGTACTTC.

This clone has at least ten counts. This chain links TRBV10-3 with TRBJ1-2, with 11 bases identical to TRBD1. Per germline, CDR1 ENHRY and CDR2 SYGVKD. The CDR3 totals 15 residues. V dropped 6 bases and J dropped 7; count of bases not matched to a gene: 10. CDR3 in DNA: TGTGCCATCAGAGAAGCCGGGACAGGGGGTTTTGGCTACACCTTC. Amino acids: CAIREAGTGGFGYTF.

This clone turned up a few times. In DNA form, the CDR3 reads TGTGCCAGCAGCTTAGCAGGACTAGCGGTAGCCAAAAACATTCAGTACTTC. Residues: CASSLAGLAVAKNIQYF. The chain employs TRBV7-2 and TRBJ2-4; TRBD2 agrees at 10 bases. The trim removed 0 bases at V and 0 bases at J, leaving 2 bases unmatched. CDR1 and CDR2 (germline): SGHTA, FQGNSA. CDR3 length: 17 amino acids.